One sample yielded the 3 T cell receptor beta chains listed below, sequenced in a study of spatial heterogeneity in lung cancer. Overall study findings and caveats: Mutation tallies in tumors tracked expanded intratumoral alpha and beta TCR counts.

TCRdb reprocessed the 5' RACE reads with MiXCR, giving one entry per CDR3 protein. The sample lists about 5,600 distinct CDR3 sequences, roughly 8% occurring once. Documented time point: sample taken at primary tumor resection. For these receptors, no antigen is known. The input for sequencing was lung tumor tissue, taken at surgery. The receptors were sampled from a female donor with early-stage non-small cell lung cancer.

This clonotype rates as medium-sized. Being off target in a library aimed at alpha chains, this beta chain has a size of little meaning. This chain connects TRBV20-1 to TRBJ2-3; TRBD2 aligns across 11 bases. CDR1 DFQATT and CDR2 SNEGSKA come from the germline V gene (reference sequence). The CDR3 is 15 amino acids. The V segment lost 1 base and the J segment 3 bases; nucleotides outside the gene matches: 3. In nucleotides, the CDR3 is TGCAGTGCTAGAGGTCCTAGCGGGGGGACAGATACGCAGTATTTT. Protein sequence: CSARGPSGGTDTQYF.

In its sample, this clonotype ranks as large (0.1 to 1%). A library made for alpha chains picked up this beta chain off target, so its size means little. The CDR3 bases are TGTGCCAGCAGTTACGTGGCGGAGCCCCCATACAATGAGCAGTTCTTC. It encodes CASSYVAEPPYNEQFF. The chain has TRBV6-2 or TRBV6-3 and TRBJ2-1, with no clear D. There are 16 residues in the CDR3. Germline CDR1 reads MNHEY; CDR2 reads SVGEGT. Trimming took off 2 bases at V and 4 bases at J, with 15 bases between the two ends.

There are many counts of this clonotype. This beta chain lies outside the target of a library built for alpha chains; its clone size means little. The chain couples TRBV7-9 to TRBJ2-1; the match to TRBD2 covers 11 bases. The CDR3 is 15 residues long. Germline values: CDR1 SEHNR, CDR2 FQNEAQ (reference sequence). V dropped 6 bases and J dropped 2; count of bases not matched to a gene: 3. In nucleotides, the CDR3 is TGTGCCAGCAGGAATAGCGGGAGGGCCTACAATGAGCAGTTCTTC. Amino acids: CASRNSGRAYNEQFF.